The T cell receptor beta chain under discussion was sequenced for a study of identifying expanded T cells in peripheral blood. Germline V gives CDR1 SNHLY, CDR2 FYNNEI. This CDR3 contains 13 residues. The V and J ends lost 6 bases and 10 bases respectively, with 19 bases between them. Study-wide results and limits: Variance in clone template counts between approximately two-week samples significantly increased with total template count across all healthy donors. Around 1.2 clones differed between technical replicates, versus 16.4 and 19 over time.

Points on this clone: Its specificity is not known.

The table came from immunoSEQ multiplex PCR; TCRdb's copy has only in-frame clones and leaves some out. The table includes some 91,000 clones, approximately 89% detected once. During the collection period, no donor immune events like infections were recorded. Material: blood. This receptor was obtained from a person between 18 and 75 years old in good health. The genes are TRBV2 and TRBJ2-7; D ambiguous. The CDR3 loop reads CASRDGSLSRQYF. Here the CDR3 DNA reads TGTGCCAGCAGGGACGGGTCTTTGTCCAGACAGTACTTC. Full variable domain (rest looked up from reference TRBV2 and TRBJ2-7): EPEVTQTPSHQVTQMGQEVILRCVPISNHLYFYWYRQILGQKVEFLVSFYNNEISEKSEIFDDQFSVERPDGSNFTLKIRSTKLEDSAMYFCASRDGSLSRQYFGPGTRLTVT.